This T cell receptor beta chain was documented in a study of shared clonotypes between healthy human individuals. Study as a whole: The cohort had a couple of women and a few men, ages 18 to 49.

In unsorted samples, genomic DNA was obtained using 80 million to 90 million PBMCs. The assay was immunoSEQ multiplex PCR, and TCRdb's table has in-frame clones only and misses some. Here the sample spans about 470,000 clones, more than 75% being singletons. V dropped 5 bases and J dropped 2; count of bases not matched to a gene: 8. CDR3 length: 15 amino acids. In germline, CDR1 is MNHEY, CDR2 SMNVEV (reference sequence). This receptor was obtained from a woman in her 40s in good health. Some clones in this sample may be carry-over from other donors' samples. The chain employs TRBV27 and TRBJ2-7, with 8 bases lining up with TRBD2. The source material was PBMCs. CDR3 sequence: CASSERAGGTYEQYF. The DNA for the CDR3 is TGTGCCAGCAGTGAACGGGCGGGAGGTACCTACGAGCAGTACTTC.